These 25 T cell receptor beta chains were all obtained from the same sample, sequenced in a study of T-cell reconstitution after alpha-beta-depleted transplantation in children. TCRbeta library construction was performed incorporating unique molecular identifiers. Via MiXCR, TCRdb re-called the PCR reads, giving one row per CDR3 protein. The sample has 400,000 to 450,000 distinct CDR3 sequences, 43% seen once. The sample consisted of PBMCs, taken before TCRalphabeta/CD19-depleted stem cell transplant. These receptors originate from a girl aged 2 to 9 with aplastic anemia, due to receive a stem cell transplant.

This rearrangement joins TRBV20-1 to TRBJ2-5; D remains ambiguous. From germline, CDR1 is DFQATT and CDR2 SNEGSKA (reference sequence). This CDR3 has 12 residues. For the CDR3, the DNA is TGCAGCGTGACTTCTCCCCTTGGGACCCAGTACTTC. Protein: CSVTSPLGTQYF.

The sample holds one count of this clonotype. The rearrangement uses TRBV6-5 and TRBJ1-1; D remains ambiguous. The CDR3 spans 15 residues. With 2 bases removed from V and 2 bases from J, the gap between germline ends came to 12 bases. Per germline, CDR1 MNHEY and CDR2 SVGAGI. Here the CDR3 DNA reads TGTGCCAGCAGTTACCGGAGAGTCAACAACACTGAAGCTTTCTTT. Encoded protein: CASSYRRVNNTEAFF.

V is TRBV7-2 and J is TRBJ2-1; D unclear. V was pared by 1 base and J by 14 bases, with 12 bases between. The CDR3 has 12 amino acids. Germline lookup yields CDR1 SGHTA and CDR2 FQGNSA. CDR3 protein: CASSLDSSSKFF. In DNA, the CDR3 is TGTGCCAGCAGCTTAGATAGTTCTAGTAAGTTCTTC.

This chain links TRBV7-6 with TRBJ2-2, with D perhaps TRBD1 (5 bases). Trimming cost V 5 bases and J 6 bases, with 19 bases left between them. The CDR3 extends over 16 amino acids. Germline V gene lookup returns CDR1 SGHVS and CDR2 FNYEAQ. Written as DNA, the CDR3 is TGTGCCAGCAGCCTATACCAGTGGGGCCTGGCCGGGGAGCTGTTTTTT. It translates to CASSLYQWGLAGELFF. Variable domain in full (rest from reference TRBV7-6 and TRBJ2-2): GAGVSQSPRYKVTKRGQDVALRCDPISGHVSLYWYRQALGQGPEFLTYFNYEAQQDKSGLPNDRFSAERPEGSISTLTIQRTEQRDSAMYRCASSLYQWGLAGELFFGEGSRLTVL.

The chain joins TRBV28 to TRBJ2-1; 11 nucleotides match TRBD1. Unmatched junction bases numbered 9, after V lost 1 base and J lost 7 bases. CDR3 size: 17 residues. Germline loops: CDR1 MDHEN, CDR2 SYDVKM. In DNA, the CDR3 is TGTGCCAGCAGTTTATTAAGAGGACAGGGGGCGCGTAATGAGCAGTTCTTC. This gives the protein CASSLLRGQGARNEQFF.

This rearrangement joins TRBV28 to TRBJ2-7, with a possible D match to TRBD1 (6 bases). CDR1 and CDR2 from the germline V gene are MDHEN and SYDVKM. V lost 2 bases to trimming and J lost 4 bases, with 15 bases between them. The CDR3 runs 15 residues. CDR3 sequence (DNA): TGTGCCAGCAGTTTAGCAACAGGGATTAGGTACGAGCAGTACTTC. Encoded protein: CASSLATGIRYEQYF. Complete variable domain (other parts from reference TRBV28 and TRBJ2-7): DVKVTQSSRYLVKRTGEKVFLECVQDMDHENMFWYRQDPGLGLRLIYFSYDVKMKEKGDIPEGYSVSREKKERFSLILESASTNQTSMYLCASSLATGIRYEQYFGPGTRLTVT.

This chain uses TRBV10-3 with TRBJ2-3; 9 nucleotides line up with TRBD2. Per the germline V gene, CDR1 is ENHRY and CDR2 is SYGVKD. CDR3 length: 14 amino acids. V lost 1 base to trimming and J lost 4 bases; unmatched junction nucleotides: 0. The DNA of the CDR3 is TGTGCCATCAGTGAGTTAGCGGGAGCAGATACGCAGTATTTT. This gives the protein CAISELAGADTQYF.

This clonotype was seen at least ten times. This chain uses TRBV11-1 with TRBJ2-3; D not certain. The CDR3 runs to 14 residues. Germline loops: CDR1 SGHAT, CDR2 FQDESV (reference sequence). Trimming cost V 5 bases and J 2 bases, with 11 bases left between them. CDR3 amino acids: CASSKGRATDTQYF. The CDR3 coding sequence is TGTGCCAGCAGCAAAGGACGGGCCACAGATACGCAGTATTTT.

V usage is TRBV5-1 and J usage is TRBJ1-2, with D perhaps TRBD1 (5 bases). The V and J ends lost 2 bases and 5 bases respectively, with 10 bases between them. Germline CDR1 reads SGHRS; CDR2 reads YFSETQ. The CDR3 contains 13 residues. The CDR3 loop reads CASSFPGGYGYTF. The CDR3 DNA sequence: TGCGCCAGCAGCTTCCCGGGGGGGTATGGCTACACCTTC.

The sample holds many counts of this clonotype. The chain employs TRBV7-2 and TRBJ2-3; the D is unclear. In germline, CDR1 is SGHTA, CDR2 FQGNSA. The CDR3 runs to 14 residues. The ends were cut back, 6 bases at V and 3 bases at J, with 13 bases in the middle. CDR3 sequence reads: CASSSYLGTDTQYF. CDR3 DNA sequence: TGTGCCAGCAGTTCTTACCTGGGGACAGATACGCAGTATTTT.

The rearrangement links TRBV5-1 to TRBJ2-3; 10 bases agree with TRBD2. Germline CDR1 reads SGHRS; CDR2 reads YFSETQ. With V trimmed by 0 bases and J by 5 bases, 15 bases remained unmatched. CDR3 length: 19 amino acids. In nucleotides, the CDR3 is TGCGCCAGCAGCTTGGTTCCTAGCGGGGGACCTCCTCTCGGAGATACGCAGTATTTT. Translating gives CASSLVPSGGPPLGDTQYF.

This clonotype came up a few times. The chain joins TRBV20-1 to TRBJ2-3; no firm D call. Trimming left V 2 bases short and J 4 bases short, with 10 bases between. Germline V gene lookup returns CDR1 DFQATT and CDR2 SNEGSKA (reference sequence). The CDR3 has 13 residues. CDR3 coding DNA: TGCAGTGCTAGAAAAGGTTTCGCAGATACGCAGTATTTT. This encodes CSARKGFADTQYF.

This clonotype has only one observation. J is TRBJ1-2 and V is TRBV20-1; the match to TRBD1 covers 9 bases. The V segment lost 7 bases and the J segment 0 bases; nucleotides outside the gene matches: 15. Germline CDR1 reads DFQATT; CDR2 reads SNEGSKA (reference sequence). There are 17 residues in the CDR3. The DNA for the CDR3 is TGCAGTGGCAGAAGTTTACCGGGACAGGGCCCTAACTATGGCTACACCTTC. Amino acid sequence: CSGRSLPGQGPNYGYTF.

The rearrangement uses TRBV3-1 and TRBJ2-7; 10 nucleotides align to TRBD2. This CDR3 is built from 15 residues. With 6 bases clipped from V and 3 bases from J, the junction kept 8 bases outside the gene matches. Germline lookup yields CDR1 LGHDT and CDR2 YNNKEL (reference sequence). CDR3 in DNA: TGTGCCAGCAGTTCCCTAGCGGGAGCGATCTACGAGCAGTACTTC. It encodes CASSSLAGAIYEQYF.

This chain joins TRBV20-1 and TRBJ2-3; 15 bases map to TRBD2. The CDR3 has 18 residues. Germline trimming cut 1 base from V and 2 bases from J; bases unmatched to any gene: 7. Germline CDR1 and CDR2: DFQATT and SNEGSKA (reference sequence). CDR3 nucleotide sequence: TGCAGTGCTAGAGGAGCCGGGACTAGCGGGGGGTTCACAGATACGCAGTATTTT. Residues: CSARGAGTSGGFTDTQYF.

The chain couples TRBV7-9 to TRBJ2-1; 7 nucleotides match TRBD2. Germline V CDR1 and CDR2: SEHNR, FQNEAQ (reference sequence). The CDR3 runs 14 residues. The trim removed 8 bases at V and 5 bases at J, leaving 9 bases unmatched. The CDR3 DNA follows: TGTGCCAGCCAGCCCGGCGGGAGCGACAATGAGCAGTTCTTC. It specifies CASQPGGSDNEQFF.

This chain connects TRBV12-3 or TRBV12-4 to TRBJ2-5; D remains ambiguous. The germline V and J ends were trimmed by 5 bases and 4 bases, with 14 bases remaining between them. This CDR3 is 14 amino acids long. CDR3 in amino acids: CASSHQAYRETQYF. Here the CDR3 DNA reads TGTGCCAGCAGTCATCAGGCTTATAGAGAGACCCAGTACTTC.

The table lists this clonotype with many counts. The chain recombines TRBV20-1 with TRBJ2-1; no clear D gene. The germline gives CDR1 DFQATT, CDR2 SNEGSKA (reference sequence). The CDR3 is made up of 13 amino acids. The V and J ends lost 3 bases and 9 bases respectively, with 15 bases between them. The DNA of the CDR3 is TGCAGTGCTAGCCCACTCATAAGAGGTGAGCAGTTCTTC. Protein: CSASPLIRGEQFF.

The chain is built from TRBV7-9 and TRBJ2-1, with TRBD2 as a possible D gene (6 bases). The CDR3 is 14 amino acids. Between the trimmed V and J ends, which lost 1 base and 6 bases, there was a span of 10 bases. Germline CDR1 and CDR2: SEHNR and FQNEAQ (reference sequence). Here the CDR3 reads CASSLGLELNEQFF. The CDR3 region has the DNA TGTGCCAGCAGCTTAGGACTAGAACTCAATGAGCAGTTCTTC.

This clonotype was found once. The chain links TRBV27 to TRBJ2-6, with 8 bases aligning to TRBD1. The CDR3 totals 22 residues. The germline V gene encodes CDR1 MNHEY and CDR2 SMNVEV (reference sequence). Unmatched junction bases numbered 17, after V lost 1 base and J lost 0 bases. CDR3 DNA sequence: TGTGCCAGCAGTTTATTTCGGGATCCTTTTGGACAGGGAGACTCTGGGGCCAACGTCCTGACTTTC. It yields the protein CASSLFRDPFGQGDSGANVLTF.

This clonotype came up many times. The V gene is TRBV5-1, the J gene TRBJ2-7, with a tentative D call TRBD1 (5 bases). V lost 6 bases to trimming and J lost 6 bases, with 10 bases between them. The length of the CDR3 is 11 residues. Germline assignment: CDR1 SGHRS and CDR2 YFSETQ. CDR3 protein: CASTIGVEQYF. The CDR3 DNA reads TGCGCCAGCACAATAGGGGTCGAGCAGTACTTC.

This chain connects TRBV5-6 to TRBJ2-1; the match to TRBD1 covers 9 bases. The trim removed 3 bases at V and 7 bases at J, leaving 5 bases unmatched. CDR1 is SGHDT, CDR2 YYEEEE, per germline. The CDR3 length is 14 residues. This CDR3 is CASSSGQGRNEQFF. Here the CDR3 DNA reads TGTGCCAGCAGCTCGGGACAGGGACGGAATGAGCAGTTCTTC. Full variable domain (outside the CDR3, taken from reference TRBV5-6 and TRBJ2-1): DAGVTQSPTHLIKTRGQQVTLRCSPKSGHDTVSWYQQALGQGPQFIFQYYEEEERQRGNFPDRFSGHQFPNYSSELNVNALLLGDSALYLCASSSGQGRNEQFFGPGTRLTVL.

V gene TRBV19 combines with J gene TRBJ2-2; D gene ambiguous. Germline values: CDR1 LNHDA, CDR2 SQIVND (reference sequence). V lost 10 bases, J lost 0 bases, and 15 bases lay in between. The CDR3 consists of 15 residues. CDR3 region: CATQGAQTNTGELFF. CDR3 DNA sequence: TGTGCCACCCAAGGAGCGCAGACGAACACCGGGGAGCTGTTTTTT.

This clonotype showed up many times. The CDR3 sequence: CASSYSSQLDYGYTF. CDR3 bases: TGTGCCAGCAGTTACTCTTCCCAGCTAGACTATGGCTACACCTTC. The chain joins TRBV6-5 to TRBJ1-2; D not resolved. This CDR3 comprises 15 residues. The V end lost 0 bases, the J end lost 3 bases, and 11 bases lay between the germline ends. In germline, CDR1 is MNHEY, CDR2 SVGAGI.

V is TRBV18 and J is TRBJ2-2; no clear D. CDR3 length equals 11 residues. V gave up 8 bases and J gave up 7 bases, with 8 bases separating them. CDR1 is KGHSH and CDR2 is LQKENI in the germline V gene. This CDR3 reads CASPLHGELFF. The CDR3 DNA is TGTGCCAGCCCACTCCACGGGGAGCTGTTTTTT.